This section outlines one T cell receptor (beta chain) sequence together with its context. No antigen is known for it. Autoimmune disease history or systemic immunosuppression meant exclusion. This record belongs to a study of OX40 agonist ivuxolimab in advanced cancers. General study findings and limits: The mean number of expanded clones was higher in CD8+ T cells than in CD4+.

Germline loops: CDR1 MDHEN, CDR2 SYDVKM. There are 11 residues in the CDR3. V was trimmed by 3 bases and J by 10 bases, leaving 7 bases between them. The protocol was immunoSEQ multiplex PCR, while the TCRdb copy is restricted to in-frame clones and leaves out a portion. The data hold roughly 100,000 clones, with approximately 95% observed a single time. This sample comprised CD4+ or CD8+ T cells sorted from blood, obtained in a trial of the OX40 agonist ivuxolimab. The chain is built from TRBV28 and TRBJ2-1, with no clear D. The origin of this receptor is an adult with an advanced solid tumor such as melanoma, head and neck, liver or kidney cancer. The CDR3 DNA follows: TGTGCCAGCAGTTTCTCCTTCGAGCAGTTCTTC. Its protein is CASSFSFEQFF.